This T cell receptor beta chain comes out of a study of CD8 T cells in ankylosing spondylitis. TCRdb re-called the 5' RACE reads with MiXCR, one entry per CDR3 protein. The data hold about 160,000 distinct CDR3 sequences, with about 42% observed a single time. Losses at the gene ends were 3 bases for V and 4 bases for J; bases not matched to a gene: 11. Germline values: CDR1 SGHVS, CDR2 FNYEAQ. The CDR3 consists of 17 residues. The V gene is TRBV7-6, the J gene TRBJ2-7, with 11 bases that match TRBD2. The sample comprised synovial fluid, either unsorted or a sorted T cell fraction (not recorded which). The TCR sequence derives from a male donor with ankylosing spondylitis. The CDR3 region has the DNA TGTGCCAGCAGCTTGTCGACTAGCGGGAACCCCCATTACGAGCAGTACTTC. This codes for CASSLSTSGNPHYEQYF.